The 29 T cell receptor beta chains listed next were all sequenced from one sample in a study of T-cell memory formation after mild COVID-19. TCRdb processed the 5' RACE reads anew with MiXCR; each CDR3 protein has one entry. The table lists fewer than 700,000 distinct CDR3 sequences, approximately 21% of them singletons. What was sequenced was PBMCs or a T cell subset sorted from them (not recorded which). The source of these receptors is an adult woman who had mild COVID-19 (a few samples of this study predate the infection). Cell type and time point are not known.

J is TRBJ2-7 and V is TRBV20-1; TRBD2 is a possible D gene (5 bases). Trimming shortened V by 4 bases and J by 0 bases, and 13 bases separated the two germline ends. Germline assignment: CDR1 DFQATT and CDR2 SNEGSKA (reference sequence). The length of the CDR3 is 14 residues. The CDR3 DNA sequence: TGCAGTGCTATATTAACGGGGAGCTCCTACGAGCAGTACTTC. It is translated as CSAILTGSSYEQYF.

In this sample, this clonotype turned up a few times. This rearrangement joins TRBV20-1 to TRBJ2-5; TRBD2 aligns across 8 bases. The CDR3 sequence is 14 residues long. Germline CDR1 DFQATT, CDR2 SNEGSKA (reference sequence). Trimming removed 5 bases from V and 5 bases from J; junction bases left unmatched: 10. In nucleotides, the CDR3 is TGCAGTGCTGGTCCCGCGGGGGGTGGGGAGACCCAGTACTTC. Translated, it gives CSAGPAGGGETQYF.

This sequence joins TRBV7-8 and TRBJ2-3; D uncertain. Deletions cut 1 base from V and 1 base from J, with 6 bases between. This CDR3 contains 14 residues. Germline V lookup: CDR1 SGHVS, CDR2 FQNEAQ. The CDR3: CASSLDLRTDTQYF. The CDR3 DNA reads as TGTGCCAGCAGCTTAGACCTCCGCACAGATACGCAGTATTTT. Complete variable domain (other parts from reference TRBV7-8 and TRBJ2-3): GAGVSQSPRYKVAKRGQDVALRCDPISGHVSLFWYQQALGQGPEFLTYFQNEAQLDKSGLPSDRFFAERPEGSVSTLKIQRTQQEDSAVYLCASSLDLRTDTQYFGPGTRLTVL.

This clonotype was seen a handful of times. The J gene is TRBJ1-1, the V gene TRBV30; D not certain. V lost 2 bases and J 0 bases, leaving 7 bases between the germline ends. This CDR3 spans 13 amino acids. Germline V CDR1 and CDR2: GTSNPN, SVGIG (reference sequence). CDR3 amino acids: CAWSLTLNTEAFF. CDR3 coding DNA: TGTGCCTGGAGTCTTACGCTGAACACTGAAGCTTTCTTT.

The table lists this clonotype with a few counts. CDR3 region: CASSYVDRGSTEAFF. The CDR3 DNA follows: TGTGCCAGCAGTTACGTCGATAGAGGGAGCACTGAAGCTTTCTTT. The chain employs TRBV6-5 and TRBJ1-1; D remains unclear. V lost 2 bases to trimming and J lost 4 bases, with 14 bases between them. The CDR3 runs to 15 residues. The germline gives CDR1 MNHEY, CDR2 SVGAGI.

The rearrangement uses TRBV24-1 and TRBJ2-6; D may be TRBD2 (5 bases). Trimming cost V 3 bases and J 0 bases, with 17 bases left between them. Germline CDR1 reads KGHDR; CDR2 reads SFDVKD. The CDR3 is 19 amino acids. CDR3: CATSDSGSPKVSGANVLTF. The CDR3 DNA follows: TGTGCCACCAGTGATAGCGGCTCACCTAAAGTCTCTGGGGCCAACGTCCTGACTTTC.

This chain links TRBV19 with TRBJ1-2, with D uncertain. The V gene lost 1 base and the J gene lost 1 base, with 10 bases spanning the gap. CDR3 length: 15 residues. Per germline, CDR1 LNHDA and CDR2 SQIVND (reference sequence). CDR3 protein: CASSIGGSFNYGYTF. The CDR3 DNA follows: TGTGCCAGTAGTATAGGAGGATCATTTAACTATGGCTACACCTTC.

The chain joins TRBV5-5 to TRBJ1-1; a possible D gene is TRBD1 (6 bases). Germline loops: CDR1 SGHKS, CDR2 YYEKEE (reference sequence). The germline V and J ends were trimmed by 0 bases and 2 bases, with 26 bases remaining between them. The length of the CDR3 is 20 residues. The CDR3 region has the DNA TGTGCCAGCAGCTTGGCCCCGGGAACCTCAAAAACAGGGAAAAACACTGAAGCTTTCTTT. Residues: CASSLAPGTSKTGKNTEAFF.

This clonotype was recorded a few times. The chain joins TRBV4-1 to TRBJ1-5, with D possibly matching TRBD1 (6 bases). The V end was cut by 2 bases, the J end by 5 bases, with 13 bases between. CDR1 MGHRA and CDR2 YSYEKL come from the germline V gene. The CDR3 sequence is 15 residues long. The chain's CDR3 is CASSQQEGGHQPQHF. CDR3 DNA: TGCGCCAGCAGCCAACAAGAGGGGGGCCATCAGCCCCAGCATTTT.

This clonotype was picked up a small number of times. The rearrangement uses TRBV10-3 and TRBJ2-1, with TRBD2 matching 8 bases. This CDR3 comprises 15 residues. After removal of 6 bases from V and 4 bases from J, the junction contained 8 bases not matched to a gene. Germline assignment: CDR1 ENHRY and CDR2 SYGVKD. The CDR3 DNA reads TGTGCCATCAGGGATAGCGGGACCGAATACAATGAGCAGTTCTTC. It yields the protein CAIRDSGTEYNEQFF.

In this sample, this clonotype turned up a few times. This chain links TRBV30 with TRBJ2-7; 9 positions agree with TRBD1. Trimming removed 2 bases from V and 7 bases from J; junction bases left unmatched: 9. The CDR3 runs to 14 residues. From germline, CDR1 is GTSNPN and CDR2 SVGIG (reference sequence). The CDR3 DNA reads TGTGCCTGGAGTCCTACAGGGGGCGATTGGGAGCAGTACTTC. It translates to CAWSPTGGDWEQYF.

This clonotype was seen a few times. The rearrangement links TRBV10-3 to TRBJ1-3; D is uncertain. The CDR3 is 13 amino acids. Trimming cost V 6 bases and J 2 bases, with 8 bases left between them. The germline gives CDR1 ENHRY, CDR2 SYGVKD. This chain's CDR3 is CAIRTDTGNTIYF. The CDR3 DNA follows: TGTGCCATCAGAACAGATACTGGAAACACCATATATTTT.

This clonotype appeared a few times. The chain combines TRBV24-1 with TRBJ2-3; D unclear. The CDR3 is 12 residues long. V was pared by 6 bases and J by 2 bases, with 5 bases between. Germline V gives CDR1 KGHDR, CDR2 SFDVKD. In DNA form, the CDR3 reads TGTGCCACCAGTCAATTCACAGATACGCAGTATTTT. Translating gives CATSQFTDTQYF.

This clonotype was detected only a few times. The CDR3 sequence is CATSRDHSGMYF. CDR3 bases: TGTGCCACCAGCAGAGATCACAGCGGGATGTACTTC. The chain employs TRBV15 and TRBJ2-4; 7 positions match TRBD2. Looked up from germline, CDR1 is LNHNV and CDR2 is YYDKDF (reference sequence). After removal of 0 bases from V and 15 bases from J, the junction contained 5 bases not matched to a gene. This CDR3 comprises 12 residues.

In this sample, this clonotype turned up many times. The chain has TRBV20-1 and TRBJ2-5; 7 bases line up with TRBD2. Germline V gene data show CDR1 as DFQATT and CDR2 as SNEGSKA (reference sequence). The ends lost 1 base at V and 5 bases at J; junction bases unmatched: 1. This CDR3 is 12 amino acids long. CDR3 sequence (DNA): TGCAGTGCTAGAGTGGGGGGGGAGACCCAGTACTTC. Translated: CSARVGGETQYF.

The genes are TRBV20-1 and TRBJ2-1, with 13 bases lining up with TRBD2. The trim removed 5 bases at V and 6 bases at J, leaving 16 bases unmatched. From germline, CDR1 is DFQATT and CDR2 SNEGSKA (reference sequence). This CDR3 has 18 amino acids. CDR3 loop: CSASRTSGSPMVANEQFF. CDR3 nucleotides: TGCAGTGCTTCAAGGACTAGCGGGAGCCCAATGGTGGCCAATGAGCAGTTCTTC.

This clonotype was picked up a small number of times. This chain uses TRBV4-2 with TRBJ2-3; 7 nucleotides match TRBD2. Germline loops: CDR1 LGHNA, CDR2 YNFKEQ. The CDR3 totals 18 residues. V shed 4 bases and J 0 bases; nucleotides not matched to a gene: 13. The CDR3 DNA is TGTGCCAGCAGCCTGACGTTTGGGGCTAGCGGCAGCACAGATACGCAGTATTTT. Protein product: CASSLTFGASGSTDTQYF.

The chain has TRBV9 and TRBJ2-3, with 8 bases matching TRBD2. V lost 3 bases to trimming and J lost 4 bases; unmatched junction nucleotides: 10. The CDR3 spans 16 residues. Germline lookup yields CDR1 SGDLS and CDR2 YYNGEE. The CDR3 bases are TGTGCCAGCAGCGAAATGAGCGGGGGATCAGCAGATACGCAGTATTTT. Amino acid sequence: CASSEMSGGSADTQYF.

V and J are TRBV29-1 and TRBJ2-1; D possibly corresponds to TRBD1 (6 bases). Trimming shortened V by 0 bases and J by 9 bases, and 6 bases separated the two germline ends. Germline-derived CDR1 and CDR2 are SQVTM and ANQGSEA. This CDR3 has 11 residues. The CDR3: CSVEEGAEQFF. DNA of the CDR3: TGCAGCGTTGAAGAGGGGGCTGAGCAGTTCTTC.

V gene TRBV27 combines with J gene TRBJ1-1; 9 positions agree with TRBD1. There are 17 residues in the CDR3. V dropped 5 bases and J dropped 0; count of bases not matched to a gene: 10. The germline V gene encodes CDR1 MNHEY and CDR2 SMNVEV (reference sequence). The CDR3 is CASSPKRDRDMNTEAFF. The CDR3 DNA reads TGTGCCAGCAGTCCAAAACGGGACAGGGACATGAACACTGAAGCTTTCTTT.

This chain links TRBV7-2 with TRBJ1-2; 7 bases are a match to TRBD1. CDR3 size: 16 residues. V dropped 5 bases and J dropped 0; count of bases not matched to a gene: 9. Looked up from germline, CDR1 is SGHTA and CDR2 is FQGNSA. This chain's CDR3 is CASSPGGQASNYGYTF. The CDR3 bases are TGTGCCAGCAGCCCCGGTGGACAGGCGTCTAACTATGGCTACACCTTC.

This sequence joins TRBV9 and TRBJ1-1, with TRBD1 matching over 8 bases. In germline, CDR1 is SGDLS, CDR2 YYNGEE. The CDR3 totals 15 residues. With V trimmed by 4 bases and J by 4 bases, 9 bases remained unmatched. CDR3 loop: CASSPYRGGSTEAFF. As DNA, the CDR3 is TGTGCCAGCAGCCCTTACAGGGGGGGGAGCACTGAAGCTTTCTTT.

This clonotype was detected many times. The CDR3 loop reads CASSPGLLETQYF. The CDR3 region has the DNA TGTGCCAGCTCACCGGGACTTTTGGAGACCCAGTACTTC. This rearrangement joins TRBV18 to TRBJ2-5; maybe TRBD2 (6 bases). V was clipped by 3 bases and J by 5 bases, with 10 bases between them. Germline V lookup: CDR1 KGHSH, CDR2 LQKENI. This CDR3 contains 13 residues. The variable domain in full, completed from reference TRBV18 and TRBJ2-5, reads NAGVMQNPRHLVRRRGQEARLRCSPMKGHSHVYWYRQLPEEGLKFMVYLQKENIIDESGMPKERFSAEFPKEGPSILRIQQVVRGDSAAYFCASSPGLLETQYFGPGTRLLVL.

This clonotype was seen only a few times. V is TRBV6-4 and J is TRBJ2-3, with D perhaps TRBD2 (5 bases). Germline V lookup: CDR1 MRHNA, CDR2 SNTAGT. The V end was cut by 7 bases, the J end by 0 bases, with 11 bases between. The CDR3 has 14 amino acids. The CDR3 sequence: CASTRGDSTDTQYF. In DNA, the CDR3 is TGTGCCAGCACCCGGGGAGATAGCACAGATACGCAGTATTTT.

This rearrangement joins TRBV6-5 to TRBJ1-2; the D gene is possibly TRBD1 (6 bases). The V end was cut by 0 bases, the J end by 1 base, with 15 bases between. This CDR3 has 17 amino acids. The germline V gene encodes CDR1 MNHEY and CDR2 SVGAGI. The CDR3 reads CASSYSNADRINYGYTF. As DNA, the CDR3 is TGTGCCAGCAGTTACTCGAACGCGGACAGAATTAACTATGGCTACACCTTC.

The V and J genes are TRBV12-3 or TRBV12-4 and TRBJ1-1; no clear D gene. V lost 3 bases and J 5 bases, leaving 7 bases between the germline ends. CDR3 length: 12 residues. Written as DNA, the CDR3 is TGTGCCAGCAGTTTCCGAGAGACTGAAGCTTTCTTT. Translating gives CASSFRETEAFF.

This clonotype turned up a few times. This rearrangement joins TRBV7-9 to TRBJ2-7; D perhaps matches TRBD1 (6 bases). CDR1 and CDR2 (germline): SEHNR, FQNEAQ (reference sequence). The CDR3 consists of 14 residues. With 5 bases removed from V and 2 bases from J, the gap between germline ends came to 13 bases. The CDR3 DNA is TGTGCCAGCAGCATAGACAGGAGACCCTACGAGCAGTACTTC. Translating gives CASSIDRRPYEQYF. Full variable domain (outside the CDR3, taken from reference TRBV7-9 and TRBJ2-7): DTGVSQNPRHKITKRGQNVTFRCDPISEHNRLYWYRQTLGQGPEFLTYFQNEAQLEKSRLLSDRFSAERPKGSFSTLEIQRTEQGDSAMYLCASSIDRRPYEQYFGPGTRLTVT.

The rearrangement uses TRBV5-1 and TRBJ2-7; TRBD2 agrees at 10 bases. The junction had 12 bases not matched to a gene; V was cut back by 1 base and J by 2 bases. CDR1 is SGHRS, CDR2 YFSETQ, per germline. The CDR3 sequence is 18 residues long. The CDR3 DNA follows: TGCGCCAGCAGCTTGACTAGCGGGGTCCTTTCGGGGACCTACGAGCAGTACTTC. It yields the protein CASSLTSGVLSGTYEQYF.

The chain links TRBV19 to TRBJ2-5; 7 nucleotides agree with TRBD2. V lost 7 bases, J lost 2 bases, and 10 bases stayed unmatched. This CDR3 comprises 15 residues. Germline CDR1 is LNHDA and CDR2 is SQIVND (reference sequence). The CDR3, as DNA: TGTGCCAGTACCCTACGGGGGGAGGGACAAGAGACCCAGTACTTC. Its translation is CASTLRGEGQETQYF.